A few counts support the clone carrying this TCR beta chain. No antigen is known for it. This specimen belongs to a study of shared clonotypes between healthy human individuals. Across the study: CD4 naive and CD4 memory each took three plates per donor, while CD8 naive took two and CD8 memory one. The study, taken as a whole, reports: What naive subsets generally showed was a larger estimated richness than memory subsets showed.

The test was conducted at deep level. TCRdb's table, derived via immunoSEQ multiplex PCR, lists solely in-frame clones and lacks some. Of about 1 million clones in the sample, roughly 80% were seen once. The material sequenced was memory CD4+ T cells sorted from blood. Subset given: CD45RA-negative fraction. The TCR sequence derives from a man between 18 and 35 years old in good health.

CDR3 bases: TGCGCCGGTCAACAGGGGCCCAACGGGGAGCTGTTTTTT. Its protein product is CAGQQGPNGELFF. The V gene is TRBV10-2, the J gene TRBJ2-2; 7 bases align to TRBD1. Germline loops: CDR1 WSHSY, CDR2 SAAADI. J lost 7 bases, V lost 11 bases, and 10 bases had no gene match. This CDR3 is 13 amino acids long.